A selection of T cell receptor beta chains follows, all from one sample in a study of blood T cell repertoires in COVID-19. The method was immunoSEQ multiplex PCR; TCRdb's version includes in-frame clones alone and lacks a portion of them. The table lists 150,000 to 200,000 clones, more than 75% of them singletons. Sequencing input: peripheral blood. Receptors were obtained from a woman between 55 and 75 years old with COVID-19, enrolled during active disease. The CDR3 runs from the conserved cysteine through the conserved F or W. Each record gives: clone size, J gene, V gene, D gene, CDR3 DNA, CDR3 protein. D genes are given only for firm matches. Size is stated for part of the rows, as once, few or many counts, or as a class when the clone is expanded.

- | TRBJ2-1 | TRBV7-3 | - | TGTGCCAGCAGCTTAATAGCCGGGCGGGACTCGTACAATGAGCAGTTCTTC | CASSLIAGRDSYNEQFF
- | TRBJ2-5 | TRBV5-4 | TRBD1 | TGTGCCAGCAGCTTGGCCCAGGGGGCAGGTGAGACCCAGTACTTC | CASSLAQGAGETQYF
- | TRBJ1-4 | TRBV18 | - | TGTGCCAGCTCACCACCAATAGGCGGTGAAAAACTGTTTTTT | CASSPPIGGEKLFF
once | TRBJ1-1 | TRBV7-3 | TRBD1 | TGTGCCAGCAGCTTACAGGGGGCGGAGGGTGAAGCTTTCTTT | CASSLQGAEGEAFF
- | TRBJ1-1 | TRBV2 | - | TGTGCCAGCAGTGAAGCCCCAGGGATGAACACTGAAGCTTTCTTT | CASSEAPGMNTEAFF
- | TRBJ1-5 | TRBV5-1 | TRBD1 | TGCGCCAGCAGCACAGGGACAGGGAATCAGCCCCAGCATTTT | CASSTGTGNQPQHF
few | TRBJ2-1 | TRBV9 | TRBD2 | TGTGCCAGCAGCGTAGGCTCCAGCGGGGGCCTCAATGAGCAGTTCTTC | CASSVGSSGGLNEQFF
- | TRBJ2-5 | TRBV7-9 | TRBD1 | TGTGCCAGCAGCCCCCGACAGGGGGAGACCCAGTACTTC | CASSPRQGETQYF
- | TRBJ2-5 | TRBV28 | - | TGTGCCAGCAGGCTCAGGGAGACCCAGTACTTC | CASRLRETQYF
- | TRBJ2-1 | TRBV19 | TRBD1 | TGTGCCAGTAGGACGCAGGGGGCTGGGGAGCAGTTCTTC | CASRTQGAGEQFF
- | TRBJ1-2 | TRBV7-8 | TRBD1 | TGTGCCAGCAGTTCAAGGGACAGCTTCCTTAACTATGGCTACACCTTC | CASSSRDSFLNYGYTF
few | TRBJ1-3 | TRBV9 | - | TGTGCCAGCAGCGTAGTTAGCTCTGGAAACACCATATATTTT | CASSVVSSGNTIYF
- | TRBJ2-3 | TRBV5-5 | - | TGTGCCAGCAGCTTTACAGCTACGAGTAGCACAGATACGCAGTATTTT | CASSFTATSSTDTQYF
few | TRBJ2-2 | TRBV7-8 | - | TGTGCCAGCAGCTTCCGGACAACGAACACCGGGGAGCTGTTTTTT | CASSFRTTNTGELFF
- | TRBJ1-5 | TRBV15 | TRBD1 | TGTGCCACCAGCGGTCCGGGACAGGGGTATCAGCCCCAGCATTTT | CATSGPGQGYQPQHF
- | TRBJ2-1 | TRBV5-4 | TRBD2 | TGTGCCAGCAGCTGGACTAGTGATGAGCAGTTCTTC | CASSWTSDEQFF
- | TRBJ1-6 | TRBV9 | - | TGTGCCAGCAGCGTAGGAGGGTTTGGCAATTCACCCCTCCACTTT | CASSVGGFGNSPLHF
- | TRBJ2-2 | TRBV29-1 | TRBD1 | TGCAGCGCCCGACAGGGGGGAGGCGGGGAGCTGTTTTTT | CSARQGGGGELFF
- | TRBJ2-1 | TRBV7-2 | - | TGTGCCAGCAGCGCACAAGGTCCTAGCTCCTACAATGAGCAGTTCTTC | CASSAQGPSSYNEQFF
once | TRBJ2-1 | TRBV6-2/TRBV6-3 | TRBD2 | TGTGCCAGCACTTACCTCCTTTCGGGGGGTGAGCAGTTCTTC | CASTYLLSGGEQFF
- | TRBJ2-2 | TRBV13 | - | TGTGCCAGCAGCGCCGACACCAAGGCGAACACCGGGGAGCTGTTTTTT | CASSADTKANTGELFF
- | TRBJ1-6 | TRBV12-3/TRBV12-4 | - | TGTGCCAGCAGTATGGACGCGGGATCACCCCTCCACTTT | CASSMDAGSPLHF
- | TRBJ1-2 | TRBV28 | TRBD1 | TGTGCCAGCATCAACAGGGGTACCTATGGCTACACCTTC | CASINRGTYGYTF
once | TRBJ2-1 | TRBV4-1 | TRBD2 | TGCGCCAGTAGCCACCCGGGTAGCGGGGGCTACAATGAGCAGTTCTTC | CASSHPGSGGYNEQFF
- | TRBJ2-7 | TRBV2 | - | TGTGCCAGCAGGGACAGACTCTACGAGCAGTACTTC | CASRDRLYEQYF
few | TRBJ2-2 | TRBV2 | - | TGTGCCAGCAGTGATCCGGGGAACCGGGGCGGGGAGCTGTTTTTT | CASSDPGNRGGELFF
- | TRBJ2-1 | TRBV5-1 | TRBD1 | TGCGCCAGCAGCTTGGGGGTCGGGTTCGGGACAGCTTTCAATGAGCAGTTCTTC | CASSLGVGFGTAFNEQFF
- | TRBJ1-5 | TRBV3-1/TRBV3-2 | - | TGTGCCAGCAGCCAAGGGGGAGGGGATCAGCCCCAGCATTTT | CASSQGGGDQPQHF
- | TRBJ1-6 | TRBV30 | - | TGTGCCTGGAGTGGGACACACAATTCACCCCTCCACTTT | CAWSGTHNSPLHF
- | TRBJ1-3 | TRBV7-3 | - | TGTGCCAGCAGCTTAGTCTCCTCTGGAAACACCATATATTTT | CASSLVSSGNTIYF
- | TRBJ1-3 | TRBV4-2 | TRBD1 | TGTGCCAGCAGCCACCCCGACAGGGGCTCTGGAAACACCATATATTTT | CASSHPDRGSGNTIYF
once | TRBJ2-1 | TRBV7-6 | - | TGTGCCAGCAGCCCCAATCCCCCCAATGAGCAGTTCTTC | CASSPNPPNEQFF
- | TRBJ1-1 | TRBV20-1 | - | TGCAGTGCTAGTTCCGAATCGGCTGAAGCTTTCTTT | CSASSESAEAFF
- | TRBJ2-3 | TRBV30 | - | TGTGCCTGGGCCCCGGTGGGGGGTCCAGATACGCAGTATTTT | CAWAPVGGPDTQYF